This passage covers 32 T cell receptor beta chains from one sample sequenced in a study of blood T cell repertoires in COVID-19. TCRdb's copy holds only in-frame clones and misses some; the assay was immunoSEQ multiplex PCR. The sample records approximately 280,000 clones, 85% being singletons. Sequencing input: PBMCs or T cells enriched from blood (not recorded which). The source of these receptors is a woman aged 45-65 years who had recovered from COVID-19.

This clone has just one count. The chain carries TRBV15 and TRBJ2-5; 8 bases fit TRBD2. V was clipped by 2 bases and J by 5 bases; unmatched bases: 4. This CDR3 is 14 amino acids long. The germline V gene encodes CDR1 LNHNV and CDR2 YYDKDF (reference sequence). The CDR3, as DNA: TGTGCCACCAGCAGACCGGGACTAGAGGAGACCCAGTACTTC. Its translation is CATSRPGLEETQYF. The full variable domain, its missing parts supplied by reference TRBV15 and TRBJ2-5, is DAMVIQNPRYQVTQFGKPVTLSCSQTLNHNVMYWYQQKSSQAPKLLFHYYDKDFNNEADTPDNFQSRRPNTSFCFLDIRSPGLGDTAMYLCATSRPGLEETQYFGPGTRLLVL.

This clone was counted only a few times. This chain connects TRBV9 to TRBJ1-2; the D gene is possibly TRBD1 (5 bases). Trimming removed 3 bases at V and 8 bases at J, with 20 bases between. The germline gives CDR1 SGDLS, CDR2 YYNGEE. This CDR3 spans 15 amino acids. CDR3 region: CASSAGSGPGRGYTF. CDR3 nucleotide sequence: TGTGCCAGCAGCGCCGGATCGGGACCCGGGAGGGGCTACACCTTC.

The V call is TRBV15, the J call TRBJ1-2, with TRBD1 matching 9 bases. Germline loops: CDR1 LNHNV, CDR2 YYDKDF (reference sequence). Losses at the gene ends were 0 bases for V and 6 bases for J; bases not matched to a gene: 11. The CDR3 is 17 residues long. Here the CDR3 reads CATSRDFGTGKTNGYTF. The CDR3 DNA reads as TGTGCCACCAGCAGAGATTTCGGGACAGGGAAAACAAATGGCTACACCTTC.

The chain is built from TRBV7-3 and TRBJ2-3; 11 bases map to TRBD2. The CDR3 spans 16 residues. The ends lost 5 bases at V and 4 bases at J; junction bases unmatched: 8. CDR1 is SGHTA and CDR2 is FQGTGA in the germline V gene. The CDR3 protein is CASSRLAGGIADTQYF. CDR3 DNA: TGTGCCAGCAGCCGGTTAGCGGGGGGGATTGCAGATACGCAGTATTTT.

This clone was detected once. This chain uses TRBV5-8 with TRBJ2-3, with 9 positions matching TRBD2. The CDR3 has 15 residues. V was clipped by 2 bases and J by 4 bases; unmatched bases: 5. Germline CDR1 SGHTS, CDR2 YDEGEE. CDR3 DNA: TGTGCCAGCAGCTTTCTAGCGGGGCACGCAGATACGCAGTATTTT. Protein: CASSFLAGHADTQYF.

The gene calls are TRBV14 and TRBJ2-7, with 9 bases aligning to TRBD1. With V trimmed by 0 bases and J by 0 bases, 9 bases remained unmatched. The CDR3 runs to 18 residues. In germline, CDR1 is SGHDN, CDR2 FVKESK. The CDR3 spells CASSQDFWGQGGSYEQYF. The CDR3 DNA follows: TGTGCCAGCAGCCAAGATTTCTGGGGACAGGGAGGCTCCTACGAGCAGTACTTC.

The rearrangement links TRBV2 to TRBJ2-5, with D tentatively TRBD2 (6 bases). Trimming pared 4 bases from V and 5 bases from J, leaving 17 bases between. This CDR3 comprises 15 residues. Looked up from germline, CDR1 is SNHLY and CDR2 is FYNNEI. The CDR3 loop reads CASSGAGTHGETQYF. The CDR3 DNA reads TGTGCCAGCAGTGGGGCCGGGACTCATGGGGAGACCCAGTACTTC.

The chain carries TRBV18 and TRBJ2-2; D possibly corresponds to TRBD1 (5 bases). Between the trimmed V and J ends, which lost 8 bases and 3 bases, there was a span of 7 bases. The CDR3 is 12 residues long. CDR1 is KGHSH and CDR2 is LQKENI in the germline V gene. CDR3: CASQGDTGELFF. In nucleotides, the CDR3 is TGTGCCAGCCAAGGGGACACCGGGGAGCTGTTTTTT.

In nucleotides, the CDR3 is TGCAGCGTGCGGCAGATGAACACTGAAGCTTTCTTT. Protein product: CSVRQMNTEAFF. The V gene is TRBV29-1, the J gene TRBJ1-1, with D unresolved. CDR3 length equals 12 residues. V lost 6 bases to trimming and J lost 0 bases, with 8 bases between them. Germline loops: CDR1 SQVTM, CDR2 ANQGSEA.

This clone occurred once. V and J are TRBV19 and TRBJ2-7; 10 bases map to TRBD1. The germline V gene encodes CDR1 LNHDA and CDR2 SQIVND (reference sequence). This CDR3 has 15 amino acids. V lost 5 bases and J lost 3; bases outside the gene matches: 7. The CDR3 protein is CASSPQTGGGYEQYF. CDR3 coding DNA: TGTGCCAGTAGTCCCCAGACAGGGGGCGGCTACGAGCAGTACTTC. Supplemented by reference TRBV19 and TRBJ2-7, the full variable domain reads DGGITQSPKYLFRKEGQNVTLSCEQNLNHDAMYWYRQDPGQGLRLIYYSQIVNDFQKGDIAEGYSVSREKKESFPLTVTSAQKNPTAFYLCASSPQTGGGYEQYFGPGTRLTVT.

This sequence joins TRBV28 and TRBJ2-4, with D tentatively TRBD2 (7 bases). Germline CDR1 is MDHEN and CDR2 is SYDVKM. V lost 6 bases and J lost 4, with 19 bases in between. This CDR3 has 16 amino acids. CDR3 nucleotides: TGTGCCAGCAGCCCCCCCCCGGGGGGACATAAAAACATTCAGTACTTC. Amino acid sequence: CASSPPPGGHKNIQYF.

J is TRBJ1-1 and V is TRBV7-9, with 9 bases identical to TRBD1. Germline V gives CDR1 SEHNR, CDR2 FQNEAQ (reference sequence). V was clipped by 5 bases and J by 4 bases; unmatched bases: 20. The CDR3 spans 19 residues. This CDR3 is CASSPTAGLWGQGGTEAFF. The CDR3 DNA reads TGTGCCAGCAGCCCCACGGCGGGTCTTTGGGGACAGGGAGGCACTGAAGCTTTCTTT.

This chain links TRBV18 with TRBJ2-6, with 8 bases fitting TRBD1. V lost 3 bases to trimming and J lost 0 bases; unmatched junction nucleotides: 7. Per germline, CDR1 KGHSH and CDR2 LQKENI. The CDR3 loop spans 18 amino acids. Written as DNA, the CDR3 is TGTGCCAGCTCACCCCTGGGACAGGTTAACTCTGGGGCCAACGTCCTGACTTTC. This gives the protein CASSPLGQVNSGANVLTF. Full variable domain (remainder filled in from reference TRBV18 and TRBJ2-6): NAGVMQNPRHLVRRRGQEARLRCSPMKGHSHVYWYRQLPEEGLKFMVYLQKENIIDESGMPKERFSAEFPKEGPSILRIQQVVRGDSAAYFCASSPLGQVNSGANVLTFGAGSRLTVL.

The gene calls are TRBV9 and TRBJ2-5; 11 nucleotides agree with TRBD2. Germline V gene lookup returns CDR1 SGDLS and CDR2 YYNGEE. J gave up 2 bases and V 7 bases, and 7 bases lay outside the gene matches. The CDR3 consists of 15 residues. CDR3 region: CASGASGGLQETQYF. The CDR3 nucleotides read TGTGCCAGCGGAGCTAGCGGGGGGCTACAAGAGACCCAGTACTTC.

The CDR3 here is CASRRTSGATDTQYF. The DNA for the CDR3 is TGTGCCAGTAGGAGGACTAGCGGGGCCACAGATACGCAGTATTTT. This rearrangement joins TRBV19 to TRBJ2-3; 12 bases fit TRBD2. With 6 bases clipped from V and 2 bases from J, the junction kept 3 bases outside the gene matches. The CDR3 spans 15 residues. CDR1 and CDR2 from the germline V gene are LNHDA and SQIVND (reference sequence).

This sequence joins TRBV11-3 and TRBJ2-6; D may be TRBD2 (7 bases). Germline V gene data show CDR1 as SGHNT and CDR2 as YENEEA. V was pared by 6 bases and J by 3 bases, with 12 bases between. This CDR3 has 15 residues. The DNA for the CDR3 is TGTGCCAGCAGTCCGGGGGGACATGGGGCCAACGTCCTGACTTTC. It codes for CASSPGGHGANVLTF.

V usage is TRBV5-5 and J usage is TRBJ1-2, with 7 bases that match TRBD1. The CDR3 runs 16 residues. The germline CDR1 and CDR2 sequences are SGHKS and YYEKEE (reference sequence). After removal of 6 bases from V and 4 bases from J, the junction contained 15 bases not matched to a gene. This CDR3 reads CASNPEGQSAVYGYTF. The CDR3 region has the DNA TGTGCCAGCAACCCGGAGGGACAGTCAGCAGTCTATGGCTACACCTTC.

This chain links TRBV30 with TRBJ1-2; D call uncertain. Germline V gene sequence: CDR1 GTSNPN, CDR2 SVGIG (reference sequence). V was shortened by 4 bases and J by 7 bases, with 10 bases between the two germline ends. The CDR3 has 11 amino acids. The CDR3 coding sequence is TGTGCCTGGACGACTGGTGGTGGCTACACCTTC. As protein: CAWTTGGGYTF.

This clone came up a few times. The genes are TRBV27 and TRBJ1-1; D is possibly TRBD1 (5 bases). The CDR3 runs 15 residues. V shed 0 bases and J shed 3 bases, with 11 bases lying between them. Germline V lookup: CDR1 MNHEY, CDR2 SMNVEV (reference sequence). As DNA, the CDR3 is TGTGCCAGCAGTTTATCGGCCGGGGGGGACACTGAAGCTTTCTTT. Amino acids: CASSLSAGGDTEAFF.

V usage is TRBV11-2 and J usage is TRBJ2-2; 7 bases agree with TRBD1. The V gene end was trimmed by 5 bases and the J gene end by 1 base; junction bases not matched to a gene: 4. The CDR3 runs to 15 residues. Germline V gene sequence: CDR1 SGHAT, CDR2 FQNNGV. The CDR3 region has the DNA TGTGCCAGCAGCGTTAGACAGGGGAACACCGGGGAGCTGTTTTTT. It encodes CASSVRQGNTGELFF.

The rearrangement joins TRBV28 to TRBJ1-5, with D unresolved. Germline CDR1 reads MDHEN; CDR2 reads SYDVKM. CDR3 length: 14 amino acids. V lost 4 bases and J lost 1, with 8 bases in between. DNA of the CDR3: TGTGCCAGCAGTTATCCTCAGAGCAATCAGCCCCAGCATTTT. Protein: CASSYPQSNQPQHF.

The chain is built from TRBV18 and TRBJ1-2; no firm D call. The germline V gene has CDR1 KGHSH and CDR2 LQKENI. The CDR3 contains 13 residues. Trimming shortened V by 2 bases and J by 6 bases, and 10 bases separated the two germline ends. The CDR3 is CASSPGDPHGYTF. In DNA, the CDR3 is TGTGCCAGCTCACCAGGAGACCCTCATGGCTACACCTTC.

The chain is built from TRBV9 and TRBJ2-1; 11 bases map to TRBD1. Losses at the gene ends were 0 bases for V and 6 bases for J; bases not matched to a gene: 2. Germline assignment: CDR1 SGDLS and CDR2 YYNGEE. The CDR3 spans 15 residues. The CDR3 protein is CASSVGGTGGNEQFF. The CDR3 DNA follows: TGTGCCAGCAGCGTAGGCGGGACAGGGGGCAATGAGCAGTTCTTC.

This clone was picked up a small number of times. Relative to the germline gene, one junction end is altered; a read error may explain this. The CDR3 is CASSLGGTTEKLFF. CDR3 DNA: TGTGCCAGCAGTTTGGGAGGGACTACTGAAAAACTGTTTTTT. The chain couples TRBV28 to TRBJ1-4, with D possibly being TRBD1 (5 bases). Germline V lookup: CDR1 MDHEN, CDR2 SYDVKM. The CDR3 extends over 14 amino acids.

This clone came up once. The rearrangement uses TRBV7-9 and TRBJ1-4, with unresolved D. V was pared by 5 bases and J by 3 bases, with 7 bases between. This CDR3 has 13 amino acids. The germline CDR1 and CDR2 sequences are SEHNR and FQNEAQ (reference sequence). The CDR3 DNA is TGTGCCAGCAGCCCAACATCTAATGAAAAACTGTTTTTT. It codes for CASSPTSNEKLFF. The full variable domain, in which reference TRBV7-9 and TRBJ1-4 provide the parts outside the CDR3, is DTGVSQNPRHKITKRGQNVTFRCDPISEHNRLYWYRQTLGQGPEFLTYFQNEAQLEKSRLLSDRFSAERPKGSFSTLEIQRTEQGDSAMYLCASSPTSNEKLFFGSGTQLSVL.

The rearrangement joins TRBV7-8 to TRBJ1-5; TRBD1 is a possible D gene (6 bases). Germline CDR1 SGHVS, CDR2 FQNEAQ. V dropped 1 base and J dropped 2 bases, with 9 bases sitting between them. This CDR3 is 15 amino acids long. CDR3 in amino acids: CASSLGSGGNQPQHF. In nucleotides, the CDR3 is TGTGCCAGCAGCTTAGGATCAGGGGGCAATCAGCCCCAGCATTTT.

The CDR3 DNA reads TGTGCCAGCAGCCCCGGGCGGGACAATGAGCAGTTCTTC. Translating it yields CASSPGRDNEQFF. The chain carries TRBV7-3 and TRBJ2-1; D perhaps matches TRBD2 (5 bases). V shed 5 bases and J shed 5 bases, with 10 bases lying between them. From germline, CDR1 is SGHTA and CDR2 FQGTGA. The CDR3 totals 13 residues.

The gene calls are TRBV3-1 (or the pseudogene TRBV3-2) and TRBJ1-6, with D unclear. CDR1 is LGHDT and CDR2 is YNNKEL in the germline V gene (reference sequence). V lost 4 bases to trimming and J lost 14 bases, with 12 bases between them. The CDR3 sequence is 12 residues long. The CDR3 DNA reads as TGTGCCAGCAGCCCCGGGGAGGCGACCCTCCACTTT. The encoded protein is CASSPGEATLHF.

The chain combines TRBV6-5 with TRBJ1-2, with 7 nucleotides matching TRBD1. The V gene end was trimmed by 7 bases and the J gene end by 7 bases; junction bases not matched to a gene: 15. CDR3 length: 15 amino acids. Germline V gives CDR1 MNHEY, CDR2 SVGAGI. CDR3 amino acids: CASIATGALLSGYTF. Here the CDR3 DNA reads TGTGCCAGCATCGCAACAGGGGCTTTGTTATCTGGCTACACCTTC.

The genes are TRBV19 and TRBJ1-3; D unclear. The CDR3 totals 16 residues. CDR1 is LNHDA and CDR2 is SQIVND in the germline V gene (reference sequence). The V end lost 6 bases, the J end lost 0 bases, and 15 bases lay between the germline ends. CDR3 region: CASRSGMESSGNTIYF. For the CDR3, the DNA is TGTGCCAGTAGGAGCGGGATGGAGAGCTCTGGAAACACCATATATTTT.

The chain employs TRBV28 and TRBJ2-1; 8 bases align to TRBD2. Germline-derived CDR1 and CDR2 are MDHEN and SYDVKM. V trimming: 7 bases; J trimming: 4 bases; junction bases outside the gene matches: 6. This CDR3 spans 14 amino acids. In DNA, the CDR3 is TGTGCCAGCACCCGGGAGGGGGGATACAATGAGCAGTTCTTC. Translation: CASTREGGYNEQFF.

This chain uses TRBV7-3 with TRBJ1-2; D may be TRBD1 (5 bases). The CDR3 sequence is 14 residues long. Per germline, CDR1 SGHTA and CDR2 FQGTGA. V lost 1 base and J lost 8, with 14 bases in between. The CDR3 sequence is CASSLRGRGRGYTF. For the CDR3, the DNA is TGTGCCAGCAGCTTAAGGGGGAGGGGAAGAGGCTACACCTTC. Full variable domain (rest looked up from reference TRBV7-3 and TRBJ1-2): GAGVSQTPSNKVTEKGKYVELRCDPISGHTALYWYRQSLGQGPEFLIYFQGTGAADDSGLPNDRFFAVRPEGSVSTLKIQRTERGDSAVYLCASSLRGRGRGYTFGSGTRLTVV.